This record looks at one TCR beta chain sequence and its context. Vbeta (60) and Jbeta (13) primers were used in the PCR. Generated by immunoSEQ multiplex PCR, the TCRdb table keeps only in-frame clones and is missing some. Here the sample spans about 160,000 clones, approximately 84% being singletons. This record belongs to a study of cytomegalovirus exposure and HLA in healthy donors. This CDR3 is 17 amino acids long. With V trimmed by 1 base and J by 4 bases, 12 bases remained unmatched. CDR1 and CDR2 from the germline V gene are LGHNA and YNFKEQ. This sequence was found in a male donor in good health and CMV-seropositive. The sample taken for sequencing was PBMCs. This chain joins TRBV4-2 and TRBJ1-2; 7 positions match TRBD1. The CDR3 region has the DNA TGTGCCAGCAGCCAAGCCTTAGTAGGGGGCGATCGCTATGGCTACACCTTC. Residues: CASSQALVGGDRYGYTF.